This paragraph covers one TCR beta chain sequence. Reverse transcription of 0.5 to 1 ug RNA was carried out with random hexamers. TCRdb used MiXCR to reprocess the immunoSEQ multiplex PCR reads, holding one entry per CDR3 protein. The sample contains 180,000 or so distinct CDR3 sequences, around 96% of which appear only once. CDR3 length: 14 residues. Germline assignment: CDR1 SNHLY and CDR2 FYNNEI. Trimming took 7 bases from V and 1 from J, leaving 13 bases between them. This sample stems from a study of CD8 T cells in Susac syndrome. The chain has TRBV2 and TRBJ2-5, with a possible D match to TRBD2 (5 bases). Sequenced: CD4+ T cells from PBMCs. The sequence came from a human donor with multiple sclerosis. The DNA for the CDR3 is TGTGCCAGCAAAGAAGGGAGAGGCCAAGAGACCCAGTACTTC. Protein product: CASKEGRGQETQYF.